This T cell receptor beta chain was captured in a study of T cell responses to AZD1222 COVID-19 vaccine (dated by TCRdb to about 2021). The study in broad terms: A total of 233 trial participants underwent TCR sequencing, of whom some 200 had received two doses of AZD1222 and approximately 25 had received two doses of the MenACWY control vaccine. Trial participants were enrolled by age into subgroups of 18-55, 56-69 and 70-plus years, and roughly 150, 30 and 60 TCR-sequenced participants, respectively, were included in these subgroups. Results the study describes overall, beyond this receptor: Participants were mostly white British and included more females than males, and it was suggested by the authors that clonal diversity may have been underestimated. Because no samples from the day 14 peak response were available, repertoires could be characterized only after the peak T cell response. A significant rise in spike-specific TCR breadth and depth was observed after two AZD1222 doses relative to day 0 and relative to MenACWY recipients. Epitopes outside the regions mutated in the B.1.351 and B.1.1.7 variants were reportedly recognized by nearly half of the unique spike-specific TCRs. Conclusions about previously exposed vaccinees are limited, since just a handful of AZD1222 recipients were seropositive for SARS-CoV-2 at baseline. The vaccine-associated CD4 TCRs covered the entire spike protein, and the dominant responses fell in regions 160-218 and 743-854. In the small 56-69-year group, the increase in depth fell short of significance, most likely because of low power.

From cysteine to phenylalanine, the CDR3 is 13 amino acids long. Kept here is only the CDR3 DNA, which spans 39 bases and is read in frame from base 1. V loses 6 bases of germline sequence and J loses 3 bases, and the interval between the two ends is 9 bases. For CDR1 and CDR2, the germline V gene (reference sequence) lists LNHDA and SQIVND. The CDR3 regions of human TCRbeta chains were subjected to immunosequencing. The authors' pipeline ran thus. TCRs in the repertoires were compared against a reference library of SARS-CoV-2-specific TCRs that had been generated with the MIRA antigen-specificity platform. Breadth was defined as the fraction of unique TCRs that were SARS-CoV-2-associated, and depth was defined as the fraction of total T cells that were SARS-CoV-2-associated. Each spike-specific TCR was assigned to its reactive spike region and to a CD4 or CD8 class using the MIRA data. Log10-transformed breadth and depth values were compared by one-way ANOVA with Sidak's multiple comparisons tests. This is the immuneACCESS table as TCRdb keeps it, with only in-frame sequences that have V and J called. A part of the clones is gone; compared with another copy, unresolved V genes explain less than half, and the rest is unexplained. V, J and clone size derive from that table, while D and trimming were established from the DNA sequence. The sample profile shows fewer than 70,000 clones; about 80% of them were found once. The ten largest clones add up to 11% to 15% of the sample.

Points on this clone: The antigen it recognizes is unknown. Per-nucleotide qualities are absent, and no much larger clonotype sits a single base away.

The sample's time point, from its label and the paper: about 28 days (+/-7) after the second vaccine dose. AZD1222 recipients given second doses at about 4 weeks or at about 12 weeks were pooled, since spike-specific TCR depth and breadth were not found to differ between the two schedules. Vaccinee samples came from UK trials COV001 and COV002, including a single-blind randomized controlled phase 2/3 trial of AZD1222 (ChAdOx1 nCoV-19) in healthy adults. For TCRbeta chain sequencing, PBMC samples were collected from trial participants at day 0 and at day 28 after the second dose. Sequenced material: peripheral blood, taken 28 days after the second AZD1222 dose. The TCR originated in an adult who received the AZD1222 COVID-19 vaccine. In this chain, TRBV19 is recombined with TRBJ1-5, with a tentative D gene TRBD1 over 5 matching bases. The CDR3 reads as follows: CASSFRDNQPQHF. The DNA is as follows: TGTGCCAGTAGCTTCAGGGACAATCAGCCCCAGCATTTT.